This T cell receptor beta chain was recovered during a study of identical twins. Overall study results and limits: Carriage of fewer insertions was seen in abundant cord blood beta clonotypes, whereas memory repertoires showed none. Researchers reported excess low generation probability among twin-shared out-of-frame alpha sequences.

The CDR3 extends over 15 amino acids. J gave up 3 bases and V 0 bases, and 3 bases lay outside the gene matches. Per germline, CDR1 DFQATT and CDR2 SNEGSKA (reference sequence). A single record per CDR3 protein comes from TCRdb applying MiXCR to the 5' RACE reads. This table has about 660,000 distinct CDR3 sequences, more than 6.5% appearing once. This clonotype showed up many times. Antigen specificity is unknown. These records were also assigned to another study, of yellow fever vaccine responses in identical twins.

The source of this sequence is a woman aged 18-30 years in good health. The sample consisted of PBMCs. The chain is built from TRBV20-1 and TRBJ2-1; 9 bases match TRBD2. CDR3 amino acids: CSARDLAGDYNEQFF. The CDR3 DNA follows: TGCAGTGCTAGAGATTTAGCGGGGGACTACAATGAGCAGTTCTTC.